The 5 T cell receptor beta chains below were found in one sample sequenced in a study of blood T cell repertoires in COVID-19. Produced via immunoSEQ multiplex PCR; TCRdb's table is partial and in-frame only. This table holds about 260,000 clones, about 90% found once. The sample taken for sequencing was peripheral blood. The source is a person in their late teens or twenties with COVID-19, enrolled during active disease.

As for this clone: The sample has other DNA sequences that encode this CDR3 too. J is TRBJ2-3 and V is TRBV19; D remains unclear. The V end lost 1 base, the J end lost 1 base, and 6 bases lay between the germline ends. Germline V CDR1 and CDR2: LNHDA, SQIVND (reference sequence). The CDR3 contains 14 residues. The DNA of the CDR3 is TGTGCCAGTAGTATAGGTTCAGGCACAGATACGCAGTATTTT. Its translation is CASSIGSGTDTQYF.

The chain carries TRBV29-1 and TRBJ1-1; perhaps TRBD1 as D (6 bases). CDR3 length: 15 residues. V lost 6 bases, J lost 4 bases, and 21 bases lay in between. Germline loops: CDR1 SQVTM, CDR2 ANQGSEA. The CDR3 is CSVQGFGRLGTEAFF. For the CDR3, the DNA is TGCAGCGTACAGGGATTTGGCAGATTGGGCACTGAAGCTTTCTTT.

The genes are TRBV28 and TRBJ2-3; D is unresolved. V lost 1 base and J 4 bases, leaving 6 bases between the germline ends. Germline CDR1 reads MDHEN; CDR2 reads SYDVKM. The CDR3 sequence is 13 residues long. The CDR3 sequence is CASSLSGPDTQYF. The DNA for the CDR3 is TGTGCCAGCAGTTTATCAGGCCCAGATACGCAGTATTTT.

The rearrangement uses TRBV12-3 or TRBV12-4 and TRBJ1-1, with D maybe TRBD1 (5 bases). Trimming took 6 bases from V and 0 from J, leaving 8 bases between them. The CDR3 has 13 residues. DNA of the CDR3: TGTGCCAGCAGGGTAGGGGTGAACACTGAAGCTTTCTTT. This codes for CASRVGVNTEAFF.

The gene calls are TRBV27 and TRBJ2-1; TRBD2 is a possible D gene (6 bases). Germline-derived CDR1 and CDR2 are MNHEY and SMNVEV (reference sequence). V lost 6 bases and J 5 bases, leaving 17 bases between the germline ends. The CDR3 is made up of 15 amino acids. DNA of the CDR3: TGTGCCAGCAGCCTGACCGGGAGTTGGAACAATGAGCAGTTCTTC. Amino acids: CASSLTGSWNNEQFF.